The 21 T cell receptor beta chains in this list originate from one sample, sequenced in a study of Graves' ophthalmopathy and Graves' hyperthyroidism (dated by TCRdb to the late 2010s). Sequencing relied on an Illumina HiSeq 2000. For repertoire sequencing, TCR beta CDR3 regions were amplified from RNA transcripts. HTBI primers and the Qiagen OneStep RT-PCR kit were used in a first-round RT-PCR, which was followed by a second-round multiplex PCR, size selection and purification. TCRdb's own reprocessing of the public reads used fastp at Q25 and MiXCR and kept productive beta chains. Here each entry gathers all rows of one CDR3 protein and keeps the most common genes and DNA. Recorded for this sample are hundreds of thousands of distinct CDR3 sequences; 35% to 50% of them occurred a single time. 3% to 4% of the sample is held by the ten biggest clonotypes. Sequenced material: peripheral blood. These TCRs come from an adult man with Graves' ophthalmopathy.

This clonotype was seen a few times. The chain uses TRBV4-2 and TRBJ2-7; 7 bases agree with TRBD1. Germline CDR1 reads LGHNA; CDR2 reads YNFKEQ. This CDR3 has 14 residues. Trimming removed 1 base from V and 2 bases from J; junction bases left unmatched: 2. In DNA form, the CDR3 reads TGTGCCAGCAGCCAAGGGGACAGCACCTACGAGCAGTACTTC. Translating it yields CASSQGDSTYEQYF.

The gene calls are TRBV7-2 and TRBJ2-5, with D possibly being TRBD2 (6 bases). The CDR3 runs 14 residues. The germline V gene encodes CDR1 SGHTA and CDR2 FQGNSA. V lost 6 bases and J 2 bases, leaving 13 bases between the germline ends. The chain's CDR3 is CASRTPGLQETQYF. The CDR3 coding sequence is TGTGCCAGCAGGACCCCGGGACTTCAAGAGACCCAGTACTTC.

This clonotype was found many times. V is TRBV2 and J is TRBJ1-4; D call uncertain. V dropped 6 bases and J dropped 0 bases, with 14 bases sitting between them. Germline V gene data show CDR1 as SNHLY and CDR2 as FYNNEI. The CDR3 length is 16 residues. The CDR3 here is CASRDPAGATNEKLFF. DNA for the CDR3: TGTGCCAGCAGGGATCCCGCCGGCGCAACTAATGAAAAACTGTTTTTT.

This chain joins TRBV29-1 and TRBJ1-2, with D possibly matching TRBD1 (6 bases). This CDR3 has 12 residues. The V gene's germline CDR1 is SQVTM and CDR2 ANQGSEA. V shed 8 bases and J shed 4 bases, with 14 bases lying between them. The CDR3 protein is CSLTGSGYGYTF. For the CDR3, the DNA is TGCAGCTTAACAGGGTCGGGCTATGGCTACACCTTC.

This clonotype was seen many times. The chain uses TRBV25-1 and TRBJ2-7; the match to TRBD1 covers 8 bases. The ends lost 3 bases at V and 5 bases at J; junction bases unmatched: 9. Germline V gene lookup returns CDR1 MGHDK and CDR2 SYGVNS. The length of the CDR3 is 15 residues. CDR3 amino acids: CASSEAGGKGHEQYF. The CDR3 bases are TGTGCCAGCAGTGAGGCAGGGGGCAAAGGGCACGAGCAGTACTTC.

The CDR3 spells CSLQGLNTEAFF. The CDR3 region has the DNA TGCAGCTTACAGGGTCTGAACACTGAAGCTTTCTTT. The chain joins TRBV29-1 to TRBJ1-1; TRBD1 is a possible D gene (6 bases). V was trimmed by 8 bases and J by 0 bases, leaving 10 bases between them. CDR1 is SQVTM, CDR2 ANQGSEA, per germline. The CDR3 contains 12 residues.

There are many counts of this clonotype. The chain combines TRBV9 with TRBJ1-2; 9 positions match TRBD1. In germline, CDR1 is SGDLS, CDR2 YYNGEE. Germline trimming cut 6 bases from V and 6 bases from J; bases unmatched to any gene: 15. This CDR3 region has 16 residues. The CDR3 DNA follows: TGTGCCAGCAACCCATCCTCACAGGGGGCCTCGGATGGCTACACCTTC. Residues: CASNPSSQGASDGYTF.

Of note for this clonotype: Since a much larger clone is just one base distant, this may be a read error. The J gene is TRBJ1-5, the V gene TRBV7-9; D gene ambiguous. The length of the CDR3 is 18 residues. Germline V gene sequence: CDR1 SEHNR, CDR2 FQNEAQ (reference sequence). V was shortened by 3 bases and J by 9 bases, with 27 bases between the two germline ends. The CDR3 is CASSFEGSRALYDRPQHF. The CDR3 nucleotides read TGTGCCAGCAGCTTTGAAGGGTCGCGGGCCCTTTACGATCGGCCCCAGCATTTT.

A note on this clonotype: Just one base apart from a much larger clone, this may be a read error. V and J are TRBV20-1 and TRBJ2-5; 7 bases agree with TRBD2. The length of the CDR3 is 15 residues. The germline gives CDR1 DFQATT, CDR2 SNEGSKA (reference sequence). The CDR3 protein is CSARVGGRGEEAQYF. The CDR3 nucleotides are TGCAGTGCTAGAGTTGGCGGGAGAGGGGAAGAGGCCCAGTACTTC.

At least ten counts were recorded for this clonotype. The CDR3 is CSAIAAMNTEAFF. CDR3 in DNA: TGCAGTGCTATAGCGGCTATGAACACTGAAGCTTTCTTT. V usage is TRBV20-1 and J usage is TRBJ1-1; D unclear. Germline V gene sequence: CDR1 DFQATT, CDR2 SNEGSKA (reference sequence). This CDR3 has 13 amino acids. Deletions cut 4 bases from V and 0 bases from J, with 9 bases between.

CDR3 in DNA: TGTGCCAGCAGTGAATCTAGCGGGACAGTCTACGAGCAGTACTTC. Amino acids: CASSESSGTVYEQYF. This chain links TRBV2 with TRBJ2-7; 9 bases are a match to TRBD2. Trimming removed 2 bases from V and 3 bases from J; junction bases left unmatched: 5. The germline V gene encodes CDR1 SNHLY and CDR2 FYNNEI. This CDR3 has 15 amino acids.

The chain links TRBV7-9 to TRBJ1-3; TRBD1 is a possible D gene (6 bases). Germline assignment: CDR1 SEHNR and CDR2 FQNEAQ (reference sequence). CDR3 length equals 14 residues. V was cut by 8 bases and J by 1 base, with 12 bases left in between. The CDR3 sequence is CASEGRGSGNTIYF. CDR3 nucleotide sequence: TGTGCCAGCGAAGGGAGGGGGTCTGGAAACACCATATATTTT. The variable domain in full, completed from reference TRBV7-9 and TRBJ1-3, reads DTGVSQNPRHKITKRGQNVTFRCDPISEHNRLYWYRQTLGQGPEFLTYFQNEAQLEKSRLLSDRFSAERPKGSFSTLEIQRTEQGDSAMYLCASEGRGSGNTIYFGEGSWLTVV.

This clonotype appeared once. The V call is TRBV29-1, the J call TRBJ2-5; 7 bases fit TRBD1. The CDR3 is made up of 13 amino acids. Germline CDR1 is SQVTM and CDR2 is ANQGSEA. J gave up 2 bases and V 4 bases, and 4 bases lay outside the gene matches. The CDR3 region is CSVGGRGQETQYF. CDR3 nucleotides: TGCAGCGTTGGTGGCAGGGGGCAAGAGACCCAGTACTTC.

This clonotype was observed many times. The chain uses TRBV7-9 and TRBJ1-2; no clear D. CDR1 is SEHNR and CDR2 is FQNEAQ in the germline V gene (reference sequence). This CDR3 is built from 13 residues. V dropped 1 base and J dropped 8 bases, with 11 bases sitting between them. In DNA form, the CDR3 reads TGTGCCAGCAGCTTAGTAGCCGCGCGGGGCTACACCTTC. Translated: CASSLVAARGYTF.

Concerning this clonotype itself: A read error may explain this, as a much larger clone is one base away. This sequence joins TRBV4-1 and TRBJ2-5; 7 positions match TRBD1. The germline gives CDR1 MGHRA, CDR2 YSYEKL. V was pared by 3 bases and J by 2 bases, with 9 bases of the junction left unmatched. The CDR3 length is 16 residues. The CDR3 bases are TGCGCCAGCAGCCAGACAGGACAGGCAGTACAAGAGACCCAGTACTTC. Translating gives CASSQTGQAVQETQYF.

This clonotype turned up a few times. The CDR3 DNA follows: TGTGCCAGCAGCCAAGAAAGGGAGGCTCAAGAGACCCAGTACTTC. Residues: CASSQEREAQETQYF. This sequence joins TRBV3-1 and TRBJ2-5; TRBD2 is a possible D gene (6 bases). CDR1 LGHDT and CDR2 YNNKEL come from the germline V gene (reference sequence). Trimming removed 0 bases at V and 2 bases at J, with 10 bases between. This CDR3 region has 15 residues.

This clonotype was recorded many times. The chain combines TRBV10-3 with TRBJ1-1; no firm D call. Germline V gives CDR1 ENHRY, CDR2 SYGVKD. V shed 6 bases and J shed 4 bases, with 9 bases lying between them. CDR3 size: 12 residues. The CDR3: CAIRTESTEAFF. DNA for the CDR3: TGTGCCATCAGGACGGAGAGCACTGAAGCTTTCTTT.

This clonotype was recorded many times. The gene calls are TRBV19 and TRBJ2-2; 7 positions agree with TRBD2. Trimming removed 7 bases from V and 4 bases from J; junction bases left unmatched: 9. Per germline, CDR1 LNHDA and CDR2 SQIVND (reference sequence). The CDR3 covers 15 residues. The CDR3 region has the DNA TGTGCCAGTAATGTCGCGCGGGGGACCACCGGGGAGCTGTTTTTT. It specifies CASNVARGTTGELFF.

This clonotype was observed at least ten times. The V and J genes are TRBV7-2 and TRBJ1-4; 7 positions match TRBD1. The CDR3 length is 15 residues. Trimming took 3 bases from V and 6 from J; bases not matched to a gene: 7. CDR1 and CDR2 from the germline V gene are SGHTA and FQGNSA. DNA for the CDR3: TGTGCCAGCAGCTTGACGGGACAGCCTTATGAAAAACTGTTTTTT. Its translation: CASSLTGQPYEKLFF.

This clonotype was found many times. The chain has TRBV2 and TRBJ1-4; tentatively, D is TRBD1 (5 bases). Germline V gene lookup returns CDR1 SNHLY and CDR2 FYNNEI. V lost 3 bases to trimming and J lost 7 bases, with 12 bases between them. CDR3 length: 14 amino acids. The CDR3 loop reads CASSERGGSEKLFF. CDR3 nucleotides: TGTGCCAGCAGTGAGAGGGGCGGAAGTGAAAAACTGTTTTTT.

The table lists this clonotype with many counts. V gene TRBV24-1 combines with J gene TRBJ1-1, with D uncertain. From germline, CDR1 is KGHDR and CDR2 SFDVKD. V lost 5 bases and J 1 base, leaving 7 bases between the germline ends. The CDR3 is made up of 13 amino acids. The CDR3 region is CATSGWGNTEAFF. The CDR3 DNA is TGTGCCACCAGTGGGTGGGGGAACACTGAAGCTTTCTTT.